This section outlines one TCR beta chain sequence together with its context. Its antigen remains unknown. The sample is drawn from a study of graft-versus-host responses after intestinal transplantation. Turning to the study itself: Induction with anti-thymocyte globulin, then tacrolimus and steroids for roughly three years, was given to all recipients. Study results and limitations: Recipient marrow held GvH clones, some first seen in ileum or blood. Peak circulating GvH clone levels were associated with early post-transplant HvG declines.

V shed 7 bases and J shed 4 bases, with 13 bases lying between them. This CDR3 comprises 13 residues. The germline V gene encodes CDR1 MNHEY and CDR2 SMNVEV (reference sequence). Repertoires were generated with immunoSEQ multiplex PCR, while TCRdb's copy carries only in-frame clones and drops some. The sample holds about 64,000 clones; roughly 90% are singletons and the top ten take about 1.7%. The sequencing used unstimulated CD8+ T cells sorted from spleen or lymph node cells, collected before transplant. This TCR was recovered from a human donor who was the organ donor for an intestinal transplant. This chain connects TRBV27 to TRBJ2-5, with D possibly matching TRBD2 (7 bases). The CDR3 nucleotides are TGTGCCAGCAAGAGGGGGGAGGGAGAGACCCAGTACTTC. This sequence encodes CASKRGEGETQYF.